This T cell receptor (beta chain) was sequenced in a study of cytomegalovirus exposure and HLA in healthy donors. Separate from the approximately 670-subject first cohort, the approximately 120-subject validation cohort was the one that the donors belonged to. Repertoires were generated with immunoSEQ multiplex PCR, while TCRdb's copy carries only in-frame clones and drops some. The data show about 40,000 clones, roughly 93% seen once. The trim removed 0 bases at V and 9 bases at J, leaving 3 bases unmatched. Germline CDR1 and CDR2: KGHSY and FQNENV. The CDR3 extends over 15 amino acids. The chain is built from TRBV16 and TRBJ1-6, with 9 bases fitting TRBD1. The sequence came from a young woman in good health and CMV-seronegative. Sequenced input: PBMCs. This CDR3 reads CASSQSGTGTSPLHF. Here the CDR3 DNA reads TGTGCCAGCAGCCAATCCGGGACAGGGACTTCACCCCTCCACTTT.